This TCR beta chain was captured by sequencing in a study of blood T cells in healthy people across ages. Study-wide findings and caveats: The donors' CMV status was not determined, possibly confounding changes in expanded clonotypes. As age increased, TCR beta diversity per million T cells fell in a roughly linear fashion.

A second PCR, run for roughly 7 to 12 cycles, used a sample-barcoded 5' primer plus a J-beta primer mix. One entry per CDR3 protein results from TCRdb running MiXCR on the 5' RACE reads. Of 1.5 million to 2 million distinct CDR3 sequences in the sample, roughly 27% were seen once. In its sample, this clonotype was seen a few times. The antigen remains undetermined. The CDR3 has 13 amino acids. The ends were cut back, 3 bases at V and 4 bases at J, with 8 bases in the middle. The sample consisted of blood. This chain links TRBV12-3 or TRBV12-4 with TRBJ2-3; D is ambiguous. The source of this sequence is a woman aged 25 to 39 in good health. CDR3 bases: TGTGCCAGCAGTTTTGGCAGGCCAGATACGCAGTATTTT. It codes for CASSFGRPDTQYF.